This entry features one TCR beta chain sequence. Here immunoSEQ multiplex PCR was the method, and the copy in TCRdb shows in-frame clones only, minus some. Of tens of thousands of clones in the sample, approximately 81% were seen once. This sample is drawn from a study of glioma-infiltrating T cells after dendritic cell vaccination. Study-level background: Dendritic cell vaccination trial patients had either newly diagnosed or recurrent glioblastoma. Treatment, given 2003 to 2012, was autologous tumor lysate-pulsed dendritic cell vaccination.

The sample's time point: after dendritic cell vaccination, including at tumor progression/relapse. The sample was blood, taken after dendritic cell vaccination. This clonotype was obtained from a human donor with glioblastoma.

The CDR3 spells CASSLLAGGRVYEQYF. The DNA for the CDR3 is TGTGCCAGCAGCCTACTAGCGGGAGGACGGGTCTACGAGCAGTACTTC. The chain uses TRBV28 and TRBJ2-7; 12 nucleotides align to TRBD2. The CDR3 has 16 amino acids. With V trimmed by 6 bases and J by 3 bases, 9 bases remained unmatched. The V gene's germline CDR1 is MDHEN and CDR2 SYDVKM.